This entry lists 15 T cell receptor beta chains sequenced from one sample in a study of OX40 agonist ivuxolimab in advanced cancers. Clones were read by immunoSEQ multiplex PCR, and TCRdb kept only the in-frame ones, dropping some. The repertoire holds about 50,000 clones, with more than 75% as singletons. The sequences come from CD4+ or CD8+ T cells sorted from blood, collected in a trial of the OX40 agonist ivuxolimab. The source of these receptors is an adult with an advanced solid tumor such as melanoma, head and neck, liver or kidney cancer.

The chain couples TRBV5-4 to TRBJ2-2; D may be TRBD2 (5 bases). Trimming removed 4 bases from V and 6 bases from J, with 19 bases in between. This CDR3 contains 16 residues. Germline V gene data show CDR1 as SGHNT and CDR2 as YYREEE (reference sequence). The CDR3 bases are TGTGCCAGCAGCGTAGCCCGGGGTAGCCCCCCCGGGGAGCTGTTTTTT. Amino acid sequence: CASSVARGSPPGELFF.

This chain uses TRBV19 with TRBJ2-1, with D unresolved. Germline loops: CDR1 LNHDA, CDR2 SQIVND (reference sequence). The CDR3 is 14 residues long. Trimming cost V 4 bases and J 4 bases, with 11 bases left between them. This chain's CDR3 is CASSNLHRYNEQFF. The DNA of the CDR3 is TGTGCCAGTAGTAACCTCCACAGATACAATGAGCAGTTCTTC.

A few counts support this clone. This chain links TRBV9 with TRBJ2-7, with D tentatively TRBD2 (6 bases). In germline, CDR1 is SGDLS, CDR2 YYNGEE. CDR3 length equals 15 residues. Trimming pared 4 bases from V and 0 bases from J, leaving 14 bases between. The CDR3 bases are TGTGCCAGCAGCCCAGATGGGGGGAACTCCTACGAGCAGTACTTC. It encodes CASSPDGGNSYEQYF.

The genes are TRBV11-2 and TRBJ2-2; the D gene could be TRBD1 or TRBD2 (6 bases each). This CDR3 region has 14 residues. CDR1 is SGHAT, CDR2 FQNNGV, per germline. Trimming stripped 5 bases from V and 6 bases from J, with 13 bases between. The CDR3 region is CASSGGRVSGELFF. The CDR3 DNA follows: TGTGCCAGCAGCGGGGGGCGGGTCTCCGGGGAGCTGTTTTTT. Full variable domain (outside the CDR3, taken from reference TRBV11-2 and TRBJ2-2): EAGVAQSPRYKIIEKRQSVAFWCNPISGHATLYWYQQILGQGPKLLIQFQNNGVVDDSQLPKDRFSAERLKGVDSTLKIQPAKLEDSAVYLCASSGGRVSGELFFGEGSRLTVL.

The chain combines TRBV12-5 with TRBJ2-6; D is unclear. Per the germline V gene, CDR1 is LGHNT and CDR2 is FRNRAP. The CDR3 sequence is 17 residues long. Trimming pared 1 base from V and 0 bases from J, leaving 10 bases between. Here the CDR3 reads CASGLDPWVSGANVLTF. The DNA of the CDR3 is TGTGCTAGTGGTTTGGACCCTTGGGTCTCTGGGGCCAACGTCCTGACTTTC. Combining the CDR3 with reference TRBV12-5 and TRBJ2-6 gives the whole variable domain DARVTQTPRHKVTEMGQEVTMRCQPILGHNTVFWYRQTMMQGLELLAYFRNRAPLDDSGMPKDRFSAEMPDATLATLKIQPSEPRDSAVYFCASGLDPWVSGANVLTFGAGSRLTVL.

The rearrangement links TRBV6-1 to TRBJ2-7, with TRBD1 identical over 11 bases. The V and J ends lost 2 bases and 7 bases, in that order; junction bases with no gene match: 7. There are 15 residues in the CDR3. Germline V gene sequence: CDR1 MNHNS, CDR2 SASEGT. The CDR3 sequence: CASSERTGGAGEQYF. The CDR3 nucleotides read TGTGCCAGCAGTGAACGGACAGGGGGCGCGGGGGAGCAGTACTTC.

This chain uses TRBV10-3 with TRBJ1-1, with 7 bases that match TRBD1. The ends lost 7 bases at V and 11 bases at J; junction bases unmatched: 13. Germline V gene lookup returns CDR1 ENHRY and CDR2 SYGVKD. The CDR3 contains 13 residues. CDR3 DNA: TGTGCCATCACTGCGACAGGGCAGGGAATGGCTTTCTTT. It specifies CAITATGQGMAFF.

The rearrangement joins TRBV7-8 to TRBJ2-7; a possible D gene is TRBD2 (6 bases). This CDR3 has 15 residues. Germline assignment: CDR1 SGHVS and CDR2 FQNEAQ. The V and J ends lost 5 bases and 2 bases respectively, with 16 bases between them. CDR3 DNA: TGTGCCAGCAGCCCCCCCCGGAGGGTAGCCTACGAGCAGTACTTC. Its protein product is CASSPPRRVAYEQYF.

The rearrangement joins TRBV6-1 to TRBJ1-2, with TRBD1 as a possible D gene (5 bases). Germline loops: CDR1 MNHNS, CDR2 SASEGT. Between the trimmed V and J ends, which lost 7 bases and 2 bases, there was a span of 14 bases. The length of the CDR3 is 14 residues. This CDR3 reads CASTRDRTNYGYTF. For the CDR3, the DNA is TGTGCCAGCACTCGGGACCGCACAAACTATGGCTACACCTTC.

The genes are TRBV6-5 and TRBJ2-7; the match to TRBD1 covers 8 bases. The CDR3 is made up of 15 amino acids. The trim removed 5 bases at V and 3 bases at J, leaving 9 bases unmatched. Looked up from germline, CDR1 is MNHEY and CDR2 is SVGAGI. CDR3 amino acids: CASSAKPGQVYEQYF. Written as DNA, the CDR3 is TGTGCCAGCAGTGCCAAACCGGGACAGGTCTACGAGCAGTACTTC.

In this sample, this clone turned up a few times. The chain has TRBV5-8 and TRBJ1-1, with D uncertain. The length of the CDR3 is 11 residues. Germline V gene lookup returns CDR1 SGHTS and CDR2 YDEGEE. Trimming cost V 2 bases and J 11 bases, with 10 bases left between them. The DNA of the CDR3 is TGTGCCAGCAGCTTAACGTTCAGTGCTTTCTTT. Translation: CASSLTFSAFF.

The genes are TRBV28 and TRBJ2-7; TRBD2 is a possible D gene (6 bases). CDR3 size: 15 residues. Between the trimmed V and J ends, which lost 6 bases and 3 bases, there was a span of 18 bases. Germline loops: CDR1 MDHEN, CDR2 SYDVKM. The CDR3 sequence: CASSTPGGAFYEQYF. The CDR3 nucleotides are TGTGCCAGCAGCACCCCCGGGGGAGCGTTCTACGAGCAGTACTTC.

In its sample, this clone was seen a few times. This chain connects TRBV6-1 to TRBJ2-3, with D possibly being TRBD2 (5 bases). CDR1 and CDR2 (germline): MNHNS, SASEGT. V lost 5 bases, J lost 0 bases, and 9 bases lay in between. This CDR3 has 14 residues. The CDR3 DNA sequence: TGTGCCAGCAGTAGGACTTCTAGCACAGATACGCAGTATTTT. This translates into CASSRTSSTDTQYF.

This clone was detected a few times. The chain combines TRBV6-1 with TRBJ2-3; D unresolved. Germline V gene sequence: CDR1 MNHNS, CDR2 SASEGT. V lost 7 bases and J 5 bases, leaving 7 bases between the germline ends. The CDR3 runs 11 residues. DNA for the CDR3: TGTGCCAGCAAAATCGGAGATACGCAGTATTTT. It yields the protein CASKIGDTQYF.

This clone has only one observation. This chain links TRBV2 with TRBJ2-7, with D tentatively TRBD1 (5 bases). Germline V lookup: CDR1 SNHLY, CDR2 FYNNEI. This CDR3 is 12 amino acids long. V was clipped by 5 bases and J by 1 base, with 6 bases between them. The CDR3 sequence is CASSRGSYEQYF. CDR3 sequence (DNA): TGTGCCAGCAGTAGGGGATCCTACGAGCAGTACTTC.